The clone carrying this TCR beta chain has only one observation. Clones were read by immunoSEQ multiplex PCR, and TCRdb kept only the in-frame ones, dropping some. The sample contains around 290,000 clones, around 90% of which appear only once. The sample is drawn from a study of blood T cell repertoires in COVID-19. This TCR was sampled from a young woman who had recovered from COVID-19. The sample consisted of PBMCs or T cells enriched from blood (not recorded which).

Here the CDR3 DNA reads TGTGCCAGCAGCGTGGGGACGGGGAGGAATTCACCCCTCCACTTT. This encodes CASSVGTGRNSPLHF. The chain carries TRBV9 and TRBJ1-6, with a possible D match to TRBD1 (5 bases). The V gene lost 2 bases and the J gene lost 7 bases, with 13 bases spanning the gap. Per germline, CDR1 SGDLS and CDR2 YYNGEE. This CDR3 has 15 residues. Drawing the rest from reference TRBV9 and TRBJ1-6, the complete variable domain is DSGVTQTPKHLITATGQRVTLRCSPRSGDLSVYWYQQSLDQGLQFLIQYYNGEERAKGNILERFSAQQFPDLHSELNLSSLELGDSALYFCASSVGTGRNSPLHFGNGTRLTVT.